The rows below give T cell receptor beta chains drawn from one sample of a study of blood T cell repertoires in COVID-19. The table came from immunoSEQ multiplex PCR; TCRdb's copy has only in-frame clones and leaves some out. The table has about 35,000 clones, approximately 83% seen once. Specimen: peripheral blood. These receptors were taken from a man aged 45-65 years with acute or convalescent COVID-19. The CDR3 runs from the conserved cysteine through the conserved F or W. Fields, in order: CDR3 DNA, CDR3 protein, J gene, clone size, V gene, D gene. The D gene is left open where the match is weak. The listing skips clone size in some rows; elsewhere it reads once, few, many or a size class.

TGCAGCGTGGGGACAGGCGAATCCTACGAGCAGTACTTC CSVGTGESYEQYF TRBJ2-7 once TRBV29-1 TRBD1
TGTGCCAGAAGCTTGCCGTTTTTGGGACTAGCCGATGAGCAGTTCTTC CARSLPFLGLADEQFF TRBJ2-1 NA TRBV5-3 TRBD2
TGTGCCAGCAGCTTAGTTATCGGGAGGGACAGGGGAAACACCGGGGAGCTGTTTTTT CASSLVIGRDRGNTGELFF TRBJ2-2 NA TRBV11-2 TRBD1
TGCGCCAGCAGCCAGTCCGGACAGGAGACTTATGGCTACACCTTC CASSQSGQETYGYTF TRBJ1-2 few TRBV4-1 TRBD1
TGTGCCAGCACCAGAGCCACCGACAGGAGCTCCTACGAGCAGTACTTC CASTRATDRSSYEQYF TRBJ2-7 NA TRBV21-1 NA
TGTGCCAGTAGTACTAGCGGAGCGCTGTACGAGCAGTACTTC CASSTSGALYEQYF TRBJ2-7 NA TRBV28 TRBD2
TGCGCCAGCAGCTTGGTGGGGGGGGCCCTTCCCCAGCCCCAGCATTTT CASSLVGGALPQPQHF TRBJ1-5 NA TRBV5-1 NA
TGTGCCAGCTGGGCGGGCCCCGGGGAGCTGTTTTTT CASWAGPGELFF TRBJ2-2 NA TRBV6-4 NA
TGTGCCACCAGTGATGGACAGGGGGCGGAAAATGAGCAGTTCTTC CATSDGQGAENEQFF TRBJ2-1 NA TRBV24-1 TRBD1
TGCGCCAGCAGCCAAGGGTGGGGCGGGAGCAATGAGCAGTTCTTC CASSQGWGGSNEQFF TRBJ2-1 few TRBV5-1 TRBD2
TGTGCCAGCAGTCCGGACAGGAATCCCTATGGCTACACCTTC CASSPDRNPYGYTF TRBJ1-2 NA TRBV27 TRBD1
TGCGCCAGCAGTGAGTCCAACTTCGGCGGGGGCCTCCAAGAGACCCAGTACTTC CASSESNFGGGLQETQYF TRBJ2-5 NA TRBV10-2 NA
TGTGCCAGCAGTGAAGCGTCAGAACGCCTTAATTCACCCCTCCACTTT CASSEASERLNSPLHF TRBJ1-6 NA TRBV2 NA
TGTGCCAGCAGTTCTACAGGGTATAGCAATCAGCCCCAGCATTTT CASSSTGYSNQPQHF TRBJ1-5 NA TRBV6-5 NA
TGCGCCAGCTGCTCGGGACAGGGGAATTACGAGCAGTACTTC CASCSGQGNYEQYF TRBJ2-7 few TRBV5-1 TRBD1
TGTGCCAGCAGCCCCAGCCCCAGGGACTATGGCTACACCTTC CASSPSPRDYGYTF TRBJ1-2 NA TRBV9 NA
TGTGCCAGTAGTGCCGGACTAGCGGGAGGTTACAATGAGCAGTTCTTC CASSAGLAGGYNEQFF TRBJ2-1 few TRBV19 TRBD2
TGTGCCAGCAGTTTGGCTAGCGGGCGGCAGTTCTTC CASSLASGRQFF TRBJ2-1 NA TRBV28 TRBD2
TGTGCCAGCAGCTTGGTGGCGGGGGTTTTAGAGCAGTTCTTC CASSLVAGVLEQFF TRBJ2-1 NA TRBV5-4 TRBD2
TGTGCCAGCAGTGTAGGGGGCCGTTATGGCTACACCTTC CASSVGGRYGYTF TRBJ1-2 NA TRBV28 TRBD1
TGTGCCAGCAGTTTGATGAGTGAAGCTTTCTTT CASSLMSEAFF TRBJ1-1 NA TRBV12-3/TRBV12-4 NA
TGTGCCAGCAGTGAGCAAGGCGGGAGGGCCCGGGGCACAGATACGCAGTATTTT CASSEQGGRARGTDTQYF TRBJ2-3 NA TRBV6-1 TRBD2
TGTGCCAGCAGCGTACTCGGCACAGATACGCAGTATTTT CASSVLGTDTQYF TRBJ2-3 once TRBV9 NA
TGTGCCAGCAGCTTAGATCAAAACAGATACAATGAGCAGTTCTTC CASSLDQNRYNEQFF TRBJ2-1 NA TRBV11-3 NA
TGTGCCAGCAGCCCGACAGGGTCGGGGAACACTGAAGCTTTCTTT CASSPTGSGNTEAFF TRBJ1-1 NA TRBV7-8 TRBD1
TGTGCCAGCAGCGAATACGATAGCGGGAGGGGCAACTACAATGAGCAGTTCTTC CASSEYDSGRGNYNEQFF TRBJ2-1 NA TRBV9 TRBD2
TGCGCCAGCAGCTTGACTTCGAATTCACCCCTCCACTTT CASSLTSNSPLHF TRBJ1-6 NA TRBV5-1 NA
TGCGCCAGCAGCTCCGGGACAGGGATCCAGCCCCAGCATTTT CASSSGTGIQPQHF TRBJ1-5 NA TRBV5-1 TRBD1
TGCGCCAGCAGCCAAGGGTGGGGCAGGAGCAATCAGCCCCAGCATTTT CASSQGWGRSNQPQHF TRBJ1-5 NA TRBV4-1 NA
TGTGCCAGCAGTGGTCAGGGGATAGCGAGCAATCAGCCCCAGCATTTT CASSGQGIASNQPQHF TRBJ1-5 NA TRBV2 NA
TGCGCCAGCAGCCAAGAACTAGCGGGGGTTTACAATGAGCAGTTCTTC CASSQELAGVYNEQFF TRBJ2-1 NA TRBV4-1 TRBD2
TGCGCCAGCAGCCAAGCCCTAGCGGGAGGGAAACACAATGAGCAGTTCTTC CASSQALAGGKHNEQFF TRBJ2-1 once TRBV4-1 TRBD2
TGTGCCAGCAGCCCTGTGGCTAGCGGGAGCGATGAGCAGTTCTTC CASSPVASGSDEQFF TRBJ2-1 NA TRBV7-6 TRBD2
TGCAGCGTTGTCGGACTGGGAGATAACACCGGGGAGCTGTTTTTT CSVVGLGDNTGELFF TRBJ2-2 NA TRBV29-1 NA
TGTGCCAGCAGTGCCTCCCCGACTAGCGGCTACGAGCAGTACTTC CASSASPTSGYEQYF TRBJ2-7 NA TRBV2 TRBD2
TGTGCCATCAGTGAGCCGGTTATGAACACTGAAGCTTTCTTT CAISEPVMNTEAFF TRBJ1-1 NA TRBV10-3 NA
TGCAGCGTTGATGGTGCGTTGGATACGCAGTATTTT CSVDGALDTQYF TRBJ2-3 NA TRBV29-1 NA
TGTGCCACCAGCAGAGATTTTGGCGGGGGGGCAGGCAATGAGCAGTTCTTC CATSRDFGGGAGNEQFF TRBJ2-1 NA TRBV15 TRBD2
TGTGCCAGCAGTCCCTCCGGGAGGAACACCGGGGAGCTGTTTTTT CASSPSGRNTGELFF TRBJ2-2 NA TRBV27 NA
TGTGCCTGGAGTCCCGGGGACTTTAGGGCTGAAGCTTTCTTT CAWSPGDFRAEAFF TRBJ1-1 NA TRBV30 NA
TGTGCCACCAGTGATTGGACTTACAATGAGCAGTTCTTC CATSDWTYNEQFF TRBJ2-1 NA TRBV24-1 NA
TGTGCCACCAGCAGAGGTCAGGGGGCCTATGGCTACACCTTC CATSRGQGAYGYTF TRBJ1-2 NA TRBV15 TRBD1
TGTGCCAGCAGTGACGGGGGACATAATGAAAAACTGTTTTTT CASSDGGHNEKLFF TRBJ1-4 NA TRBV6-4 NA
TGTGCCAGCAGCTTAGCCCCCGCATACCGGCCAGCCCCCGGAGGTGGTGGCTACACCTTC CASSLAPAYRPAPGGGGYTF TRBJ1-2 NA TRBV7-2 NA
TGTGCCAGTAGTAGCCCAGGACTGGGGGGAGGCTACACCTTC CASSSPGLGGGYTF TRBJ1-2 NA TRBV19 NA
TGCGCCAGCAGCCTACGAGAGGGGGCTTACACTGAAGCTTTCTTT CASSLREGAYTEAFF TRBJ1-1 NA TRBV5-1 TRBD1
TGCGCCAGCAGCTTGGGGTACGCGGGACAGGGGGCGGACTATGGCTACACCTTC CASSLGYAGQGADYGYTF TRBJ1-2 NA TRBV5-1 TRBD1
TGCAGTGCTAGTTTTCTCCCCAGCACAGATACGCAGTATTTT CSASFLPSTDTQYF TRBJ2-3 NA TRBV20-1 NA
TGTGCCGTATTGCGGCAGGGGAGCTCCTACGAGCAGTACTTC CAVLRQGSSYEQYF TRBJ2-7 NA TRBV30 NA
TGTGCCAGCAGTTACTCGGACAGGGGCTACGAGCAGTACTTC CASSYSDRGYEQYF TRBJ2-7 few TRBV6-5 TRBD1